This is a list of T cell receptor beta chains from one sample in a study of CD8+ T cells in alopecia areata. Profiling relied on immunoSEQ multiplex PCR, and the TCRdb table lists in-frame clones only, not all of them. This repertoire shows under 350,000 clones, 58% found once; its top ten account for around 1.7%. The specimen comprised CD4+ T cells sorted from blood, sampled at week 24, from a patient treated with tofacitinib. Source of these receptors: a human donor with alopecia areata. Both conserved end residues are part of each CDR3. Each record gives: V gene, J gene, D gene, clone size, CDR3 protein, CDR3 DNA. D genes are given only for firm matches. Size values are once, few and many counts, or a class for expanded clones, and some rows have none.

TRBV2	TRBJ2-1	-	-	CASSLRALGYNEQFF	TGTGCCAGCAGCCTCCGGGCCCTAGGCTACAATGAGCAGTTCTTC
TRBV4-1	TRBJ1-5	-	-	CASSQDGTSNQPQHF	TGCGCCAGCAGCCAAGACGGCACTAGCAATCAGCCCCAGCATTTT
TRBV9	TRBJ2-7	-	few	CASSVSLGGEDEQYF	TGTGCCAGCAGCGTAAGCTTGGGTGGGGAGGACGAGCAGTACTTC
TRBV10-3	TRBJ2-5	TRBD2	-	CAISASGGQETQYF	TGTGCCATCAGCGCTAGCGGGGGACAAGAGACCCAGTACTTC
TRBV28	TRBJ2-7	-	-	CASSLGAVGRGASEQYF	TGTGCCAGCAGTTTGGGGGCCGTAGGTCGGGGTGCCTCCGAGCAGTACTTC
TRBV7-9	TRBJ2-7	TRBD1	-	CASSLALGTGSYEQYF	TGTGCCAGCAGCTTAGCGCTTGGGACAGGGTCCTACGAGCAGTACTTC
TRBV4-3	TRBJ1-5	-	once	CASSQDSRAGYNQPQHF	TGCGCCAGCAGCCAAGATTCTAGGGCCGGTTACAATCAGCCCCAGCATTTT
TRBV7-3	TRBJ1-1	-	-	CASSRTWTDTEAFF	TGTGCCAGCAGCCGGACGTGGACGGACACTGAAGCTTTCTTT
TRBV29-1	TRBJ2-3	TRBD2	-	CSRTSGTSTDTQYF	TGCAGCCGGACTAGCGGAACTAGCACAGATACGCAGTATTTT
TRBV7-7	TRBJ2-5	-	-	CASSPRPGLETQYF	TGTGCTAGCAGCCCTAGACCAGGGCTAGAGACCCAGTACTTC
TRBV25-1	TRBJ1-2	-	-	CASSGTAKGYGYTF	TGTGCCAGCAGTGGGACAGCCAAGGGGTATGGCTACACCTTC
TRBV7-6	TRBJ2-7	-	-	CASSLYEAYEQYF	TGTGCCAGCAGCTTATATGAAGCCTACGAGCAGTACTTC
TRBV5-4	TRBJ2-1	TRBD2	-	CASSLGLSGGYNEQFF	TGTGCCAGCAGCTTGGGGCTGAGCGGGGGGTACAATGAGCAGTTCTTC
TRBV28	TRBJ1-2	-	-	CASSLRQDYGYTF	TGTGCCAGCAGTTTGCGGCAGGACTATGGCTACACCTTC
TRBV4-1	TRBJ2-5	TRBD1	-	CASSQDRGTGLMTQYF	TGCGCCAGCAGCCAAGATCGAGGGACAGGGCTAATGACCCAGTACTTC
TRBV7-9	TRBJ1-1	-	few	CASSFQTGTTEAFF	TGTGCCAGCAGCTTCCAGACAGGAACGACTGAAGCTTTCTTT
TRBV5-4	TRBJ1-5	-	-	CASSLDRDQPQHF	TGTGCCAGCAGCTTGGACCGCGATCAGCCCCAGCATTTT
TRBV10-3	TRBJ2-3	-	-	CAGGAGDTQYF	TGCGCCGGGGGTGCTGGAGATACGCAGTATTTT
TRBV2	TRBJ1-2	TRBD1	-	CASSRGQGAYGYTF	TGTGCCAGCAGTCGGGGACAGGGGGCCTATGGCTACACCTTC
TRBV28	TRBJ1-6	-	-	CASSLGRPLHF	TGTGCCAGCAGTTTAGGGAGGCCCCTCCACTTT
TRBV4-1	TRBJ2-7	-	-	CASLRKQGDSYEQYF	TGCGCCAGCCTACGCAAACAGGGAGATTCCTACGAGCAGTACTTC
TRBV19	TRBJ1-2	-	-	CATEGGDGYTF	TGTGCCACGGAGGGGGGAGATGGCTACACCTTC
TRBV5-1	TRBJ1-1	TRBD1	-	CASRRQGSTEAFF	TGCGCCAGCAGACGACAGGGGAGCACTGAAGCTTTCTTT
TRBV6-6	TRBJ1-5	-	-	CASTSLGGQPQHF	TGTGCCAGCACCTCATTAGGAGGGCAGCCCCAGCATTTT
TRBV20-1	TRBJ2-7	-	few	CSARAGYEQYF	TGCAGTGCTAGAGCAGGGTACGAGCAGTACTTC
TRBV2	TRBJ1-6	-	-	CASSEVQRRGVPLHF	TGTGCCAGCAGTGAGGTTCAGAGGAGAGGAGTACCCCTCCACTTT
TRBV11-2	TRBJ2-7	TRBD1	-	CASSLGSGTGNYEQYF	TGTGCCAGCAGCTTAGGATCCGGGACAGGGAACTACGAGCAGTACTTC
TRBV19	TRBJ1-2	-	-	CASSMGHYGYTF	TGTGCCAGTAGTATGGGTCACTATGGCTACACCTTC
TRBV13	TRBJ1-3	TRBD1	-	CASSLLQGATGNTIYF	TGTGCCAGCAGCTTACTTCAGGGGGCAACTGGAAACACCATATATTTT
TRBV30	TRBJ1-1	-	-	CAWIGFTEAFF	TGTGCCTGGATTGGATTCACTGAAGCTTTCTTT
TRBV5-4	TRBJ2-5	TRBD1	-	CASSSPAGQGRQETQYF	TGTGCCAGCAGCTCCCCCGCGGGACAGGGTCGTCAAGAGACCCAGTACTTC
TRBV18	TRBJ2-1	-	few	CASSPTLKLAPDSYNEQFF	TGTGCCAGCTCACCAACGCTTAAGCTAGCGCCCGACTCCTACAATGAGCAGTTCTTC
TRBV5-4	TRBJ1-2	-	-	CASSPGMGPVYGYTF	TGTGCCAGCTCACCCGGGATGGGCCCGGTCTATGGCTACACCTTC
TRBV27	TRBJ2-7	-	-	CASSLSWNSHEQYF	TGTGCCAGCAGTTTATCCTGGAATAGCCACGAGCAGTACTTC
TRBV9	TRBJ1-2	TRBD1	few	CASRTGGGGYTF	TGTGCCAGCAGAACAGGGGGCGGAGGCTACACCTTC
TRBV10-3	TRBJ2-7	-	-	CAISGTDSYEQYF	TGTGCCATCTCGGGAACGGACTCCTACGAGCAGTACTTC
TRBV7-2	TRBJ1-2	TRBD1	-	CASSADRGYNYGYTF	TGTGCCAGCAGCGCGGACAGGGGCTATAACTATGGCTACACCTTC
TRBV9	TRBJ1-1	-	-	CASSVGVSTEAFF	TGTGCCAGCAGCGTAGGAGTGAGCACTGAAGCTTTCTTT
TRBV5-6	TRBJ1-2	-	-	CASSLYAGAGYTF	TGTGCCAGCAGCCTCTACGCAGGAGCTGGCTACACCTTC
TRBV9	TRBJ1-2	TRBD1	-	CASKGAGGGYTF	TGTGCCAGCAAGGGAGCAGGGGGTGGCTACACCTTC
TRBV5-1	TRBJ1-3	-	-	CASTQQGPAGNTIYF	TGCGCCAGCACCCAACAGGGTCCCGCTGGAAACACCATATATTTT
TRBV19	TRBJ2-7	-	few	CASSIERGSYEQYF	TGTGCCAGTAGTATCGAACGGGGATCCTACGAGCAGTACTTC